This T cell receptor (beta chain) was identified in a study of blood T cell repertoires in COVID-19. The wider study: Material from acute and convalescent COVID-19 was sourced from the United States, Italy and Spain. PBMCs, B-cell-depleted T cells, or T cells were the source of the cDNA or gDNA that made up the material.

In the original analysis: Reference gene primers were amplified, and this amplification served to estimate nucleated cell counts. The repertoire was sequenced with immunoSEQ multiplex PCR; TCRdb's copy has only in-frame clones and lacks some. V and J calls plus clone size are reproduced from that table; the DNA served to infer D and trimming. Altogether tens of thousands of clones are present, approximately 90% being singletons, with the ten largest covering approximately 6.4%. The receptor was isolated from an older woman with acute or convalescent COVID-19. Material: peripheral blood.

The CDR3 loop reads CAISESVLARGGDTQYF. The CDR3 DNA sequence: TGTGCCATCAGTGAGTCTGTCCTAGCCAGGGGTGGAGATACGCAGTATTTT. V usage is TRBV10-3 and J usage is TRBJ2-3; D perhaps matches TRBD1 (6 bases). The V gene's germline CDR1 is ENHRY and CDR2 SYGVKD. This CDR3 region has 17 residues. With 0 bases removed from V and 5 bases from J, the gap between germline ends came to 18 bases.